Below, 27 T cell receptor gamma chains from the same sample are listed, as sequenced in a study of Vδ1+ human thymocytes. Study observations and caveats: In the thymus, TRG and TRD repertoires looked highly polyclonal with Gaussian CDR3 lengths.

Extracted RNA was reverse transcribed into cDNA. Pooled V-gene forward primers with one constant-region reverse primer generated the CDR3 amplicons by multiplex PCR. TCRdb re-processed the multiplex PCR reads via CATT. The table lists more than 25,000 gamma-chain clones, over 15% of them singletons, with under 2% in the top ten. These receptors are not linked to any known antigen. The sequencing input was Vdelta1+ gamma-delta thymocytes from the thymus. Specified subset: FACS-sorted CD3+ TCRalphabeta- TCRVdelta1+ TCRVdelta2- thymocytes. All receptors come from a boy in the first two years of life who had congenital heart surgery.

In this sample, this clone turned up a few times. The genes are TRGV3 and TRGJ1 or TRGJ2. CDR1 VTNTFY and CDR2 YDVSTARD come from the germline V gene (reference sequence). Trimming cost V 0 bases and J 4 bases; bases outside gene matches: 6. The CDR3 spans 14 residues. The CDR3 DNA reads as TGTGCCACCTGGGACAGGCTAGGGTATTATAAGAAACTCTTT. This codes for CATWDRLGYYKKLF.

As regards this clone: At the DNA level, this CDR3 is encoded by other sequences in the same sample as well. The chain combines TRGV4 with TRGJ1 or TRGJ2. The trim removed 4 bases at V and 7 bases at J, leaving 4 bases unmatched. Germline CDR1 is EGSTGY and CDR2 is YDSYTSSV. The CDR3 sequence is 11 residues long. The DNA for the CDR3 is TGTGCCACCTGGGAGAGGTATAAGAAACTCTTT. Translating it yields CATWERYKKLF.

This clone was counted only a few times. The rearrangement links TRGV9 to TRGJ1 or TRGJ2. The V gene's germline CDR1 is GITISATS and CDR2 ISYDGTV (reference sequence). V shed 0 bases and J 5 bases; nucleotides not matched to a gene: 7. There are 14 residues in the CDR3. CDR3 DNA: TGTGCCTTGTGGGAGGTGCATTCTGATTATAAGAAACTCTTT. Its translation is CALWEVHSDYKKLF.

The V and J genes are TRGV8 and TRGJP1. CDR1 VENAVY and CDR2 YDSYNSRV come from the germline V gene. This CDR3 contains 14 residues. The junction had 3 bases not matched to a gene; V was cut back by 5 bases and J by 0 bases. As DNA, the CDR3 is TGTGCCACCTGGGTTTATACCACTGGTTGGTTCAAGATATTT. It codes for CATWVYTTGWFKIF.

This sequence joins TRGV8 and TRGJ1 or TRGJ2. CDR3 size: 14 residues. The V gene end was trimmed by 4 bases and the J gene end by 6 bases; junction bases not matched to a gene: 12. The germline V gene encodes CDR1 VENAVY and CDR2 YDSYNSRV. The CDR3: CATWEQRVSYKKLF. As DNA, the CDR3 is TGTGCCACCTGGGAACAAAGAGTGTCTTATAAGAAACTCTTT.

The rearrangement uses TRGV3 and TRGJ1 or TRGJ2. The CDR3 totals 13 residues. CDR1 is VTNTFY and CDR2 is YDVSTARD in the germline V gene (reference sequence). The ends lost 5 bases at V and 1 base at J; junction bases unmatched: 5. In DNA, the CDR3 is TGTGCCACCTGGGCCTGCAATTATTATAAGAAACTCTTT. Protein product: CATWACNYYKKLF.

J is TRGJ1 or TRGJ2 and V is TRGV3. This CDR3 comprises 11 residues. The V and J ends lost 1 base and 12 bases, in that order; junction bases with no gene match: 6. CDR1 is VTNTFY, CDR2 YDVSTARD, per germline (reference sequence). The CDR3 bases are TGTGCCACCTGGGACAGCAGGGGGAAACTCTTT. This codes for CATWDSRGKLF.

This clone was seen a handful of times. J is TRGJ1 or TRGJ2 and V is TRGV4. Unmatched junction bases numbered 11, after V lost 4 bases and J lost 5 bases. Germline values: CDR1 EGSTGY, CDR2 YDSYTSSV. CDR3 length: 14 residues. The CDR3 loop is CATWDRRRNYKKLF. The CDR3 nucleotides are TGTGCCACCTGGGACAGGCGACGGAATTATAAGAAACTCTTT.

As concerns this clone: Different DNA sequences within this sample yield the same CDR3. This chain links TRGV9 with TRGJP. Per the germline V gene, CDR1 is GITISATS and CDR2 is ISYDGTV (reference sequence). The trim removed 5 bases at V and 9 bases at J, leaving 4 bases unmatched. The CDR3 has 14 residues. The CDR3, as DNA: TGTGCCTTGTGGGTCGGGTTGGGCAAAAAAATCAAGGTATTT. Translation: CALWVGLGKKIKVF.

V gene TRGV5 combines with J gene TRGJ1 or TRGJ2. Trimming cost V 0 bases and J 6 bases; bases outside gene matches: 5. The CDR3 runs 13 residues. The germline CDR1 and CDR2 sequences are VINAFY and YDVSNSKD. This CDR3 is CATWDRLAYKKLF. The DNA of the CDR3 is TGTGCCACCTGGGACAGGCTCGCTTATAAGAAACTCTTT.

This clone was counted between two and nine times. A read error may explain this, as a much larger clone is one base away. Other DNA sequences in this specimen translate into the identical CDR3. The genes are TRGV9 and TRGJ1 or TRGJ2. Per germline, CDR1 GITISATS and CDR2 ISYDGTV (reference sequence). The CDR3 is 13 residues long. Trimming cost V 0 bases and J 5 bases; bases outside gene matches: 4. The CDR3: CALWEVPNYKKLF. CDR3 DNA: TGTGCCTTGTGGGAGGTGCCCAATTATAAGAAACTCTTT.

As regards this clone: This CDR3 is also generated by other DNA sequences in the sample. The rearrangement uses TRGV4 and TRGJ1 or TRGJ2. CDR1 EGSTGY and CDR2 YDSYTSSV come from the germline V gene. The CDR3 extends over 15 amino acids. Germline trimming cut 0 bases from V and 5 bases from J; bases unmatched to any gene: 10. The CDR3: CATWDGPRGNYKKLF. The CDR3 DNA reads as TGTGCCACCTGGGATGGGCCGAGGGGAAATTATAAGAAACTCTTT.

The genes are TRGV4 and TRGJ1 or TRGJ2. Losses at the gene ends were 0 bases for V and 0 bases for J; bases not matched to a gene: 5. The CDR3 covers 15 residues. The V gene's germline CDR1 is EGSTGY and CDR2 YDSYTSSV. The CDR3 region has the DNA TGTGCCACCTGGGATGGGCCCAAGAATTATTATAAGAAACTCTTT. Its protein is CATWDGPKNYYKKLF.

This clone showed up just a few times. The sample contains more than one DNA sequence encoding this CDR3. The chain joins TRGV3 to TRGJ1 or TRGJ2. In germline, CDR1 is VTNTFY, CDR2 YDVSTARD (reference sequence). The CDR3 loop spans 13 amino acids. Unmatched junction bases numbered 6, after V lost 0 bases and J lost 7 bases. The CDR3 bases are TGTGCCACCTGGGACAGGTTGGGATATAAGAAACTCTTT. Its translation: CATWDRLGYKKLF.

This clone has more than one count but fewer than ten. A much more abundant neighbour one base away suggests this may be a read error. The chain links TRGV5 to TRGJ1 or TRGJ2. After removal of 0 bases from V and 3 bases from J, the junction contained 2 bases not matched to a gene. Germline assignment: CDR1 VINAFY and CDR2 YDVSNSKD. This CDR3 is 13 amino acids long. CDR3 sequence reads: CATWDRCYYKKLF. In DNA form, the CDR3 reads TGTGCCACCTGGGACAGGTGTTATTATAAGAAACTCTTT.

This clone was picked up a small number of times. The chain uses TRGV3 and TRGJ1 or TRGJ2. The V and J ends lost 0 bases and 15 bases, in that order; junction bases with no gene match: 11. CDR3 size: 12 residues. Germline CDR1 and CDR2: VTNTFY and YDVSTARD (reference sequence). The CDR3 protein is CATWDRQKLGLF. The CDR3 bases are TGTGCCACCTGGGACAGGCAAAAATTAGGACTCTTT.

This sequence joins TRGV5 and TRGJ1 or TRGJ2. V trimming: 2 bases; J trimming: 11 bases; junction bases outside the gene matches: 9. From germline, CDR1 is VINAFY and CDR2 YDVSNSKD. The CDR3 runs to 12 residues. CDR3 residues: CATWDTTGEKLF. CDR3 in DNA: TGTGCCACCTGGGACACAACGGGAGAGAAACTCTTT.

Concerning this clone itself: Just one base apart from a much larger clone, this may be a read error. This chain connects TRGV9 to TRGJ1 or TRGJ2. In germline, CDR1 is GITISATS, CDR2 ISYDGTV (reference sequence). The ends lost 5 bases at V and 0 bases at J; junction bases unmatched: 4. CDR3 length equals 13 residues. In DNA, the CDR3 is TGTGCCTTGTGGGGGGGGAATTATTATAAGAAACTCTTT. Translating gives CALWGGNYYKKLF.

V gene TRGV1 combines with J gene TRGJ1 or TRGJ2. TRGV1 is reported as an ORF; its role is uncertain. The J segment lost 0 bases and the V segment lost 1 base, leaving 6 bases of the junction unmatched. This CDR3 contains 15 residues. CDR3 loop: CATWDRPQNYYKKLF. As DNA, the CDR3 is TGTGCCACCTGGGACAGACCCCAGAATTATTATAAGAAACTCTTT.

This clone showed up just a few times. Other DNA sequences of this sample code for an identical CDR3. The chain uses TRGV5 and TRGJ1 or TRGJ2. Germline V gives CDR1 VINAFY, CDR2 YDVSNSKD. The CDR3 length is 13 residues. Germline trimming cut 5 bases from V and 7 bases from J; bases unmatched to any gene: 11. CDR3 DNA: TGTGCCACCTGGGCCCCCCGGGGGTATAAGAAACTCTTT. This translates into CATWAPRGYKKLF.

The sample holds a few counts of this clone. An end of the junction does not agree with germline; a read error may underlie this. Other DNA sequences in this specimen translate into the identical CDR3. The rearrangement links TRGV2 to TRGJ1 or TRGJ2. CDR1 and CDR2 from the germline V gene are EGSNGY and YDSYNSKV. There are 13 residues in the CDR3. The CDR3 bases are TGCGCCACCTGGGACGGTAATTATTATAAGAAACTCTTT. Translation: CATWDGNYYKKLF.

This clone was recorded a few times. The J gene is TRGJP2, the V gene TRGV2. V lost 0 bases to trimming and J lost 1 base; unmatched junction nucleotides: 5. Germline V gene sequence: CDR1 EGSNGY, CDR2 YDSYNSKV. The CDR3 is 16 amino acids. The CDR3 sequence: CATWDGGGSSDWIKTF. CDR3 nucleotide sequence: TGTGCCACCTGGGACGGGGGGGGTAGTAGTGATTGGATCAAGACGTTT.

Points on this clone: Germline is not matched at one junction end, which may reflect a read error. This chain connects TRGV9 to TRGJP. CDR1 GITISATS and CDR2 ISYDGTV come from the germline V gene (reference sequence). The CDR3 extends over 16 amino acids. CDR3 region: CALWEVHELDKKIKVF. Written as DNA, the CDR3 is TGTGCCTTGTGGGAGGTGCACGAGTTGGACAAAAAAATCAAGGTATTT.

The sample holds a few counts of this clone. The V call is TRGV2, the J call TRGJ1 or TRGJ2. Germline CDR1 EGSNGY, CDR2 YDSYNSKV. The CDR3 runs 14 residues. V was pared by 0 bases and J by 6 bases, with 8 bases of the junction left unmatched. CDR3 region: CATWDGSTGYKKLF. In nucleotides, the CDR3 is TGTGCCACCTGGGACGGGTCTACGGGTTATAAGAAACTCTTT.

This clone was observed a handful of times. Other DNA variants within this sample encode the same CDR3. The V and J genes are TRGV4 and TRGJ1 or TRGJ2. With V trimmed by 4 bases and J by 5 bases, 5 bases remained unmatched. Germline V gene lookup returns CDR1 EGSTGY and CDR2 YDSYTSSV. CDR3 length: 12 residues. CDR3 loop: CATWDVDYKKLF. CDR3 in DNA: TGTGCCACCTGGGACGTAGATTATAAGAAACTCTTT.

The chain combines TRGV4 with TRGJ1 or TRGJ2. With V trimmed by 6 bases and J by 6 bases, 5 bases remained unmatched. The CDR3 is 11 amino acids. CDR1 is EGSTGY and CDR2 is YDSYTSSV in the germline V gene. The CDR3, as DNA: TGTGCCACCTGGAAATCTTATAAGAAACTCTTT. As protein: CATWKSYKKLF.

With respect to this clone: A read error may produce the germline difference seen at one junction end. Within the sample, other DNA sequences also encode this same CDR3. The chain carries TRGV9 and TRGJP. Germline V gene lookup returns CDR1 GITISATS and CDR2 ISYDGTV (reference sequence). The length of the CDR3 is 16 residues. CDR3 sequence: CALWEFQELGKKIKVF. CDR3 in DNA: TGTGCCTTGTGGGAGTTCCAAGAGTTGGGCAAAAAAATAAAGGTATTT.